Below are 27 T cell receptor beta chains sequenced from a single sample in a study of control samples from healthy donors and cancer patients. The data were produced by immunoSEQ multiplex PCR, yet TCRdb's version contains in-frame clones alone and is incomplete. The table records tens of thousands of clones, roughly 87% of them present only once. The material sequenced was blood. The receptors originated from a woman aged 45-60 years in good health.

The chain has TRBV25-1 and TRBJ2-1, with 9 positions matching TRBD1. CDR1 is MGHDK, CDR2 SYGVNS, per germline. The CDR3 loop spans 14 amino acids. V shed 6 bases and J 0 bases; nucleotides not matched to a gene: 0. As DNA, the CDR3 is TGTGCCAGCAGGGGACAGGGCTCCTACAATGAGCAGTTCTTC. Translated, it gives CASRGQGSYNEQFF.

The chain recombines TRBV18 with TRBJ2-1, with D unclear. The V end was cut by 3 bases, the J end by 9 bases, with 9 bases between. The CDR3 runs to 12 residues. Germline V gene data show CDR1 as KGHSH and CDR2 as LQKENI. DNA of the CDR3: TGTGCCAGCTCACCCCTGAACGGTGAGCAGTTCTTC. Translation gives CASSPLNGEQFF.

The rearrangement links TRBV19 to TRBJ1-1; the match to TRBD1 covers 7 bases. CDR3 length: 16 residues. CDR1 LNHDA and CDR2 SQIVND come from the germline V gene (reference sequence). J gave up 0 bases and V 6 bases, and 10 bases lay outside the gene matches. The CDR3 bases are TGTGCCAGTAGCAAACAGGGGACCAGAGTGAACACTGAAGCTTTCTTT. Amino acid sequence: CASSKQGTRVNTEAFF.

The chain uses TRBV18 and TRBJ1-2; TRBD1 might be the D (5 bases). The CDR3 runs to 15 residues. The V gene lost 1 base and the J gene lost 5 bases, with 14 bases spanning the gap. Germline V gene sequence: CDR1 KGHSH, CDR2 LQKENI. The CDR3: CASSPRTVGGYGYTF. The CDR3 DNA reads as TGTGCCAGCTCACCACGTACGGTCGGGGGGTATGGCTACACCTTC.

V and J are TRBV5-1 and TRBJ1-2, with TRBD1 matching 7 bases. This CDR3 region has 15 residues. V gave up 4 bases and J gave up 4 bases; unmatched junction bases: 10. Germline V gene lookup returns CDR1 SGHRS and CDR2 YFSETQ. The CDR3 sequence is CASSLAPGQSYGYTF. The CDR3 DNA reads TGCGCCAGCAGCCTGGCCCCGGGACAGTCCTATGGCTACACCTTC. The variable domain in full, with the rest retrieved from reference TRBV5-1 and TRBJ1-2, is KAGVTQTPRYLIKTRGQQVTLSCSPISGHRSVSWYQQTPGQGLQFLFEYFSETQRNKGNFPGRFSGRQFSNSRSEMNVSTLELGDSALYLCASSLAPGQSYGYTFGSGTRLTVV.

The chain joins TRBV3-1 (or the pseudogene TRBV3-2) to TRBJ1-5; the match to TRBD1 covers 7 bases. Looked up from germline, CDR1 is LGHDT and CDR2 is YNNKEL (reference sequence). This CDR3 is built from 14 residues. V trimming: 0 bases; J trimming: 6 bases; junction bases outside the gene matches: 2. CDR3: CASSQDRGIQPQHF. Here the CDR3 DNA reads TGTGCCAGCAGCCAAGACAGGGGGATTCAGCCCCAGCATTTT.

The CDR3 protein is CASSSLQGGNVEAFF. The CDR3 DNA is TGTGCCAGCAGCTCCCTCCAGGGCGGGAATGTTGAAGCTTTCTTT. The chain employs TRBV11-2 and TRBJ1-1; possible D gene TRBD1, 5 bases. The germline V gene has CDR1 SGHAT and CDR2 FQNNGV. V was shortened by 4 bases and J by 7 bases, with 19 bases between the two germline ends. The CDR3 has 15 amino acids. Combining the CDR3 with reference TRBV11-2 and TRBJ1-1 gives the whole variable domain EAGVAQSPRYKIIEKRQSVAFWCNPISGHATLYWYQQILGQGPKLLIQFQNNGVVDDSQLPKDRFSAERLKGVDSTLKIQPAKLEDSAVYLCASSSLQGGNVEAFFGQGTRLTVV.

J is TRBJ1-2 and V is TRBV24-1; TRBD1 matches at 9 bases. The CDR3 is made up of 13 amino acids. Germline V gives CDR1 KGHDR, CDR2 SFDVKD. V lost 4 bases, J lost 6 bases, and 2 bases stayed unmatched. DNA for the CDR3: TGTGCCACCAGTGAGGGACAGGGAAATGGCTACACCTTC. As protein: CATSEGQGNGYTF.

The chain employs TRBV5-1 and TRBJ2-5; a weak D match, TRBD2 (6 bases). The germline gives CDR1 SGHRS, CDR2 YFSETQ. The germline V and J ends were trimmed by 4 bases and 2 bases, with 15 bases remaining between them. CDR3 length: 15 residues. For the CDR3, the DNA is TGCGCCAGCAGCGTAGCGGAGTGGGGGCAAGAGACCCAGTACTTC. Translated, it gives CASSVAEWGQETQYF. The full variable domain, rest sourced from reference TRBV5-1 and TRBJ2-5, is KAGVTQTPRYLIKTRGQQVTLSCSPISGHRSVSWYQQTPGQGLQFLFEYFSETQRNKGNFPGRFSGRQFSNSRSEMNVSTLELGDSALYLCASSVAEWGQETQYFGPGTRLLVL.

The chain uses TRBV5-1 and TRBJ2-3, with D tentatively TRBD1 or TRBD2 (5 bases each). The CDR3 contains 16 residues. CDR1 is SGHRS, CDR2 YFSETQ, per germline. V was clipped by 3 bases and J by 0 bases, with 14 bases between them. For the CDR3, the DNA is TGCGCCAGCAGCTCGCTACAGGACTCTAGCACAGATACGCAGTATTTT. It is translated as CASSSLQDSSTDTQYF.

This clone was seen a handful of times. The gene calls are TRBV7-8 and TRBJ2-7; TRBD2 matches at 12 bases. There are 14 residues in the CDR3. V lost 6 bases to trimming and J lost 2 bases; unmatched junction nucleotides: 2. Germline lookup yields CDR1 SGHVS and CDR2 FQNEAQ. CDR3 sequence (DNA): TGTGCCAGCAGAGGGACTAGCGGGCCCTACGAGCAGTACTTC. It encodes CASRGTSGPYEQYF. Using reference TRBV7-8 and TRBJ2-7 for the parts outside the CDR3, the full variable domain is GAGVSQSPRYKVAKRGQDVALRCDPISGHVSLFWYQQALGQGPEFLTYFQNEAQLDKSGLPSDRFFAERPEGSVSTLKIQRTQQEDSAVYLCASRGTSGPYEQYFGPGTRLTVT.

The chain recombines TRBV13 with TRBJ2-5; 8 nucleotides match TRBD1. The V and J ends lost 5 bases and 5 bases, in that order; junction bases with no gene match: 10. The CDR3 extends over 15 amino acids. In germline, CDR1 is PRHDT, CDR2 FYEKMQ (reference sequence). The CDR3, as DNA: TGTGCCAGCAGCGGGGGCGGACAGGGTTTGGAGACCCAGTACTTC. This codes for CASSGGGQGLETQYF. Based on the CDR3 plus reference TRBV13 and TRBJ2-5, the full variable domain is AAGVIQSPRHLIKEKRETATLKCYPIPRHDTVYWYQQGPGQDPQFLISFYEKMQSDKGSIPDRFSAQQFSDYHSELNMSSLELGDSALYFCASSGGGQGLETQYFGPGTRLLVL.

This chain uses TRBV4-1 with TRBJ2-1, with D unclear. Germline assignment: CDR1 MGHRA and CDR2 YSYEKL. This CDR3 has 17 residues. With 1 base removed from V and 10 bases from J, the gap between germline ends came to 23 bases. CDR3 in DNA: TGCGCCAGCAGCCAAGGGCCAGACGGCCTGAGCTCCAAAGAGCAGTTCTTC. Its protein is CASSQGPDGLSSKEQFF.

The genes are TRBV12-3 or TRBV12-4 and TRBJ1-4, with D uncertain. Trimming took off 7 bases at V and 0 bases at J, with 6 bases between the two ends. This CDR3 has 13 amino acids. This CDR3 reads CASTKTTNEKLFF. In nucleotides, the CDR3 is TGTGCCAGCACGAAGACAACTAATGAAAAACTGTTTTTT.

About this clone: Relative to the germline gene, one junction end is altered; a read error may explain this. This rearrangement joins TRBV2 to TRBJ2-5; maybe TRBD2 (5 bases). The CDR3 has 11 amino acids. CDR1 and CDR2 from the germline V gene are SNHLY and FYNNEI. For the CDR3, the DNA is TGTGCCAGCAGGGTACGGAGCGGATTTGACTTC. Protein: CASRVRSGFDF.

CDR3 coding DNA: TGTGCCTGGAACCCGGGTCAAAAAGGGGAGACCCAGTACTTC. Its protein is CAWNPGQKGETQYF. The rearrangement joins TRBV30 to TRBJ2-5; D uncertain. The V gene lost 4 bases and the J gene lost 5 bases, with 17 bases spanning the gap. This CDR3 is built from 14 residues. Germline CDR1 reads GTSNPN; CDR2 reads SVGIG (reference sequence).

The chain has TRBV5-1 and TRBJ1-4; maybe TRBD1 (5 bases). V dropped 3 bases and J dropped 7 bases, with 16 bases sitting between them. Germline V gene data show CDR1 as SGHRS and CDR2 as YFSETQ. The CDR3 sequence is 15 residues long. Here the CDR3 DNA reads TGCGCCAGCAGCTCCCAGGGTGGGGCGTTTGAAAAACTGTTTTTT. Translation gives CASSSQGGAFEKLFF.

As DNA, the CDR3 is TGTGCCAGCAGCGGGACAGGAAACACCGGGGAGCTGTTTTTT. Residues: CASSGTGNTGELFF. The V and J genes are TRBV9 and TRBJ2-2; TRBD1 agrees at 7 bases. V dropped 3 bases and J dropped 2; count of bases not matched to a gene: 1. The CDR3 totals 14 residues. Germline CDR1 and CDR2: SGDLS and YYNGEE.

This chain uses TRBV9 with TRBJ2-5; possibly TRBD1 for D (6 bases). Trimming cost V 0 bases and J 5 bases, with 14 bases left between them. Germline CDR1 SGDLS, CDR2 YYNGEE. The CDR3 runs 15 residues. The CDR3 spells CASSVGVQGWETQYF. CDR3 bases: TGTGCCAGCAGCGTAGGCGTACAGGGATGGGAGACCCAGTACTTC.

The genes are TRBV7-9 and TRBJ2-1; the D is unclear. The CDR3 is made up of 10 amino acids. Deletions cut 10 bases from V and 8 bases from J, with 9 bases between. Looked up from germline, CDR1 is SEHNR and CDR2 is FQNEAQ (reference sequence). The chain's CDR3 is CATKGYEQFF. The CDR3 coding sequence is TGTGCCACCAAAGGCTATGAGCAGTTCTTC. Together with reference TRBV7-9 and TRBJ2-1, the CDR3 gives the full variable domain: DTGVSQNPRHKITKRGQNVTFRCDPISEHNRLYWYRQTLGQGPEFLTYFQNEAQLEKSRLLSDRFSAERPKGSFSTLEIQRTEQGDSAMYLCATKGYEQFFGPGTRLTVL.

The chain carries TRBV19 and TRBJ1-5; unclear D gene. Germline V gene lookup returns CDR1 LNHDA and CDR2 SQIVND (reference sequence). The V end lost 5 bases, the J end lost 4 bases, and 9 bases lay between the germline ends. The CDR3 runs 13 residues. DNA of the CDR3: TGTGCCAGTAGTCCAGGACTGAATCAGCCCCAGCATTTT. Protein sequence: CASSPGLNQPQHF. Looking up the rest from reference TRBV19 and TRBJ1-5 gives the full variable domain: DGGITQSPKYLFRKEGQNVTLSCEQNLNHDAMYWYRQDPGQGLRLIYYSQIVNDFQKGDIAEGYSVSREKKESFPLTVTSAQKNPTAFYLCASSPGLNQPQHFGDGTRLSIL.

This chain uses TRBV2 with TRBJ2-2, with TRBD2 matching over 7 bases. The germline V gene encodes CDR1 SNHLY and CDR2 FYNNEI. Losses at the gene ends were 7 bases for V and 7 bases for J; bases not matched to a gene: 9. This CDR3 is 14 amino acids long. The CDR3 spells CASTKGGGSGELFF. The CDR3 nucleotides read TGTGCCAGCACTAAGGGCGGGGGAAGCGGGGAGCTGTTTTTT.

J is TRBJ1-1 and V is TRBV30; 9 bases fit TRBD1. CDR3 length equals 13 residues. Germline V gives CDR1 GTSNPN, CDR2 SVGIG (reference sequence). V was pared by 5 bases and J by 2 bases, with 3 bases of the junction left unmatched. The CDR3 reads CAWGQGFNTEAFF. The CDR3 nucleotides are TGTGCCTGGGGACAGGGGTTTAACACTGAAGCTTTCTTT.

To note about this clone: At one of its ends the junction is not consistent with the germline gene, which may arise from a read error. The chain couples TRBV4-2 to TRBJ2-2, with 9 nucleotides matching TRBD2. Germline CDR1 reads LGHNA; CDR2 reads YNFKEQ. This CDR3 has 17 amino acids. In nucleotides, the CDR3 is TGTGCCAGCAGCCAAGAGTCACCGGGACTAGCAATCCGGGGAGCTGTTTTT. It specifies CASSQESPGLAIRGAVF.

The V gene is TRBV19, the J gene TRBJ2-5; 7 bases are shared with TRBD1. Germline values: CDR1 LNHDA, CDR2 SQIVND (reference sequence). Germline trimming cut 5 bases from V and 5 bases from J; bases unmatched to any gene: 11. The CDR3 covers 15 residues. The CDR3: CASSVGTAKRETQYF. The CDR3 coding sequence is TGTGCCAGTAGTGTCGGGACAGCTAAGAGGGAGACCCAGTACTTC.

The rearrangement links TRBV9 to TRBJ2-1; a weak D match, TRBD2 (6 bases). Looked up from germline, CDR1 is SGDLS and CDR2 is YYNGEE. Trimming left V 4 bases short and J 5 bases short, with 19 bases between. The CDR3 loop spans 16 amino acids. The CDR3 DNA follows: TGTGCCAGCAGCACTAGACTCGGTCGGGAGAACAATGAGCAGTTCTTC. The encoded protein is CASSTRLGRENNEQFF.

V and J are TRBV30 and TRBJ1-6; weak D call: TRBD1 (5 bases). CDR1 is GTSNPN, CDR2 SVGIG, per germline (reference sequence). V lost 3 bases to trimming and J lost 13 bases, with 19 bases between them. The CDR3 runs 14 residues. CDR3 in amino acids: CAWSRRGYGHPLHF. The CDR3, as DNA: TGTGCCTGGAGCAGAAGGGGCTACGGTCACCCCCTCCACTTT.